These 8 T cell receptor beta chains were all obtained from the same sample, sequenced in a study of blood T cell repertoires in COVID-19. Method: immunoSEQ multiplex PCR; TCRdb's copy keeps in-frame clones and lacks some. The data contain about 92,000 clones, over 80% of them singletons. Sequencing was carried out using peripheral blood. Receptor source: a human donor with active COVID-19. The donor label of this sample is uncertain.

The CDR3 DNA is TGCAGCGCCACTCACGGGACAGATAACACCGGGGAGCTGTTTTTT. Amino acid sequence: CSATHGTDNTGELFF. This sequence joins TRBV29-1 and TRBJ2-2, with 7 positions matching TRBD1. V lost 7 bases to trimming and J lost 2 bases; unmatched junction nucleotides: 10. Germline CDR1 and CDR2: SQVTM and ANQGSEA. This CDR3 contains 15 residues.

The gene calls are TRBV28 and TRBJ1-5; 7 bases map to TRBD1. CDR1 is MDHEN and CDR2 is SYDVKM in the germline V gene. J gave up 9 bases and V 6 bases, and 14 bases lay outside the gene matches. CDR3 size: 15 residues. As DNA, the CDR3 is TGTGCCAGCAGCCCGACTCGACAGGGCGGTCCGCCCCAGCATTTT. Translating gives CASSPTRQGGPPQHF.

V usage is TRBV11-2 and J usage is TRBJ1-1; D gene ambiguous. CDR1 SGHAT and CDR2 FQNNGV come from the germline V gene. CDR3 size: 11 residues. V was cut by 6 bases and J by 7 bases, with 9 bases left in between. The CDR3 reads CASSYIGEAFF. DNA for the CDR3: TGTGCCAGCAGTTACATTGGTGAAGCTTTCTTT.

In its sample, this clone was seen once. The chain joins TRBV9 to TRBJ2-1; the match to TRBD1 covers 10 bases. Unmatched junction bases numbered 6, after V lost 2 bases and J lost 7 bases. Looked up from germline, CDR1 is SGDLS and CDR2 is YYNGEE. This CDR3 is 15 amino acids long. The CDR3 protein is CASSVTGTGDNEQFF. Written as DNA, the CDR3 is TGTGCCAGCAGCGTCACGGGGACAGGGGATAATGAGCAGTTCTTC.

The genes are TRBV27 and TRBJ2-2; 8 positions match TRBD2. This CDR3 region has 15 residues. V lost 2 bases to trimming and J lost 4 bases; unmatched junction nucleotides: 3. The germline CDR1 and CDR2 sequences are MNHEY and SMNVEV (reference sequence). CDR3 DNA sequence: TGTGCCAGCAGTTTACTAGCGGGTGGCACCGGGGAGCTGTTTTTT. Protein sequence: CASSLLAGGTGELFF.

The rearrangement links TRBV7-9 to TRBJ2-3, with 7 bases lining up with TRBD1. Germline values: CDR1 SEHNR, CDR2 FQNEAQ (reference sequence). Unmatched junction bases numbered 11, after V lost 4 bases and J lost 1 base. CDR3 length equals 17 residues. The CDR3 bases are TGTGCCAGCAGCTCCTACCTAGGGACAGAGGGCACAGATACGCAGTATTTT. Translated: CASSSYLGTEGTDTQYF. Full variable domain (missing parts from reference TRBV7-9 and TRBJ2-3): DTGVSQNPRHKITKRGQNVTFRCDPISEHNRLYWYRQTLGQGPEFLTYFQNEAQLEKSRLLSDRFSAERPKGSFSTLEIQRTEQGDSAMYLCASSSYLGTEGTDTQYFGPGTRLTVL.

This clone was seen just once. This chain joins TRBV19 and TRBJ2-2; 9 bases are shared with TRBD2. The CDR3 runs to 16 residues. Trimming took 3 bases from V and 4 from J; bases not matched to a gene: 6. Germline V lookup: CDR1 LNHDA, CDR2 SQIVND (reference sequence). CDR3 region: CASSMSLAGPTGELFF. DNA of the CDR3: TGTGCCAGTAGTATGAGCCTAGCGGGGCCCACCGGGGAGCTGTTTTTT.

This clone was seen once. This chain connects TRBV7-2 to TRBJ1-5; D not resolved. Trimming took 3 bases from V and 2 from J, leaving 11 bases between them. Per germline, CDR1 SGHTA and CDR2 FQGNSA. The CDR3 is 15 amino acids. CDR3 bases: TGTGCCAGCAGCTTTACCGGGATGGGCAATCAGCCCCAGCATTTT. Encoded protein: CASSFTGMGNQPQHF.